This T cell receptor (beta chain) comes out of a study of T cells expressing NK-cell markers. As for the study in general: Cells sorted as CD3+CD56+NKG2C+, CD3+CD56+NKG2C- and CD3+CD56-NKG2C+ T cells supplied the TCR beta repertoires. Sequencing covered eight donors, seven HCMV-seropositive and one seronegative.

Germline values: CDR1 SGHRS, CDR2 YFSETQ. The CDR3 is 12 amino acids. Study findings and constraints: In several donors, these clonotypes also led the CD3+CD56-NKG2C+ fraction.

From its re-call of the 5' RACE reads, TCRdb lists each CDR3 protein once, without DNA. The sample table includes about half a million distinct CDR3 sequences. On this clonotype itself: The antigen remains undetermined.

V gene TRBV5-1 combines with J gene TRBJ2-7. This receptor was obtained from a woman between 50 and 59 years old in good health. The specimen sequenced was blood T cells: a sorted CD56 or NKG2C T cell subset, CD4+ or CD8+ T cells, or bulk PBMC T cells (not recorded which). The CDR3 is CASSLDGYEQYF.